This T cell receptor (beta chain) was captured by sequencing in a study of blood T cell repertoires in COVID-19. In the study overall: COVID-19 samples collected from the United States, Italy and Spain covered acute and convalescent phases.

Participants reported their clinical history, and cohort assignment relied on those reports. Authors' analysis steps: Counts of nucleated cells, estimated from reference gene primer amplification, were obtained. Produced via immunoSEQ multiplex PCR; TCRdb's table is partial and in-frame only. V, J and clone size are those of that table, while D and trimming were read from the DNA. The sample lists 250,000 or so clones, 80% to 90% seen once, with approximately 9% in the top ten. Deletions cut 5 bases from V and 3 bases from J, with 16 bases between. The length of the CDR3 is 16 residues. Per germline, CDR1 SGHAT and CDR2 FQNNGV.

Source material: PBMCs or T cells enriched from blood (not recorded which). The clonotype comes from a man between 35 and 55 years old who had recovered from COVID-19. This chain connects TRBV11-2 to TRBJ2-2, with D unclear. The CDR3 nucleotides read TGTGCCAGCAGCCAACGAAACTATGCCGACACCGGGGAGCTGTTTTTT. Its translation: CASSQRNYADTGELFF. Full variable domain (rest looked up from reference TRBV11-2 and TRBJ2-2): EAGVAQSPRYKIIEKRQSVAFWCNPISGHATLYWYQQILGQGPKLLIQFQNNGVVDDSQLPKDRFSAERLKGVDSTLKIQPAKLEDSAVYLCASSQRNYADTGELFFGEGSRLTVL.